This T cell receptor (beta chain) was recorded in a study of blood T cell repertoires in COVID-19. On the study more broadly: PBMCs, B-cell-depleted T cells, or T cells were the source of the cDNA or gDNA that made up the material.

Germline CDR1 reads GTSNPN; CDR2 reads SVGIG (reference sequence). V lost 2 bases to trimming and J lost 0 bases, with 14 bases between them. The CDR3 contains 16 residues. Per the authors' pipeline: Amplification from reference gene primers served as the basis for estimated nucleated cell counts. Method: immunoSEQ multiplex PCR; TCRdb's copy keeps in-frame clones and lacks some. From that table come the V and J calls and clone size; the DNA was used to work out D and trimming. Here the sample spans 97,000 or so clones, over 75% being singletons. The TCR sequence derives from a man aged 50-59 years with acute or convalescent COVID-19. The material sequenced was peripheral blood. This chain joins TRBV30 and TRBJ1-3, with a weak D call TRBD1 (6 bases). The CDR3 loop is CAWSSTGRSSGNTIYF. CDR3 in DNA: TGTGCCTGGAGTTCGACAGGCCGGAGCTCTGGAAACACCATATATTTT.